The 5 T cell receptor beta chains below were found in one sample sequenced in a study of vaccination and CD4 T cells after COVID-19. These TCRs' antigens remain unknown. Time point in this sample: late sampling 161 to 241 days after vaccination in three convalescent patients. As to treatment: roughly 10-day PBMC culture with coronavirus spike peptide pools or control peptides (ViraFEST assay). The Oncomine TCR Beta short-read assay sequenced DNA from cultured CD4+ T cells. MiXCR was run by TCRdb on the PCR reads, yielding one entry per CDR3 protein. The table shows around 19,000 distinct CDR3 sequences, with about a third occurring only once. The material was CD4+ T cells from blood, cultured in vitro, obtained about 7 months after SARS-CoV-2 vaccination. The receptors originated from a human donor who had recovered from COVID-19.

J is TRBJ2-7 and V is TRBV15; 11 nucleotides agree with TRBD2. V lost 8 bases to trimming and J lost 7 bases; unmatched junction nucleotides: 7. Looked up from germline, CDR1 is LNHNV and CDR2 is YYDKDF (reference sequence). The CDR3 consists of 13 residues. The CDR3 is CATGTSGYNEQYF. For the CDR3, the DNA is TGTGCCACCGGGACTAGCGGTTACAATGAGCAGTACTTC.

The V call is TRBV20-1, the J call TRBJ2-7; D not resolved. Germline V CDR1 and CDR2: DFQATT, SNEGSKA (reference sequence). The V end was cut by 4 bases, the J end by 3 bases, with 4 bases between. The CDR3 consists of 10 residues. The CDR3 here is CSATDYEQYF. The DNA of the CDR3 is TGCAGTGCTACCGACTACGAGCAGTACTTC.

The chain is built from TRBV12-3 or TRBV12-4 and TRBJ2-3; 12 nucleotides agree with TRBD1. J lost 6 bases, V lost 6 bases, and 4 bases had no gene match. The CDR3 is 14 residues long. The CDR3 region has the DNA TGTGCCAGCAGACCGGGACAGGGGGCCGATACGCAGTATTTT. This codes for CASRPGQGADTQYF.

DNA of the CDR3: TGCAGTGCTAGAACGGCGGGGGGCTCGGCGACAATCCCCTACGAGCAGTACTTC. Translating it yields CSARTAGGSATIPYEQYF. The chain is built from TRBV20-1 and TRBJ2-7; 8 nucleotides align to TRBD2. The CDR3 is 18 residues long. Germline V gene lookup returns CDR1 DFQATT and CDR2 SNEGSKA (reference sequence). The junction had 17 bases not matched to a gene; V was cut back by 2 bases and J by 2 bases.

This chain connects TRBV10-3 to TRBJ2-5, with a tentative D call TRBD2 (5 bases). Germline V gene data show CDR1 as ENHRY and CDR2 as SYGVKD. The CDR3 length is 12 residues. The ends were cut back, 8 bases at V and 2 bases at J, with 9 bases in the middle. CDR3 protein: CAISERQETQYF. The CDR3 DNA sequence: TGTGCCATCTCCGAGCGGCAAGAGACCCAGTACTTC.